These 4 T cell receptor beta chains share one sample of origin, sequenced in a study of CD8+ T cells in alopecia areata. Extraction of RNA preceded its reverse transcription into cDNA, which served as the sequencing template. The data were produced by immunoSEQ multiplex PCR, yet TCRdb's version contains in-frame clones alone and is incomplete. The repertoire holds 200,000 to 250,000 clones, less than 50% seen once, with around 2.8% in the top ten. The sample's treatment: oral pan-JAK inhibitor, 5-10 mg twice daily. Sample: CD4+ T cells sorted from blood, taken around week 36, from a patient treated with tofacitinib. All receptors derive from a human donor with alopecia areata.

This clone was detected a few times. V and J are TRBV7-9 and TRBJ2-7, with TRBD1 as a possible D gene (6 bases). CDR1 is SEHNR, CDR2 FQNEAQ, per germline (reference sequence). The CDR3 covers 12 residues. The V and J ends lost 7 bases and 3 bases respectively, with 10 bases between them. The CDR3 loop is CASTMDSYEQYF. The CDR3 DNA reads as TGTGCCAGCACAATGGACAGCTACGAGCAGTACTTC.

CDR3 sequence reads: CASSWGRSNQPQHF. CDR3 in DNA: TGTGCCAGCAGCTGGGGACGCAGCAATCAGCCCCAGCATTTT. The chain links TRBV11-2 to TRBJ1-5; perhaps TRBD1 as D (5 bases). This CDR3 region has 14 residues. Trimming stripped 4 bases from V and 1 base from J, with 8 bases between. Germline values: CDR1 SGHAT, CDR2 FQNNGV.

This rearrangement joins TRBV5-8 to TRBJ2-1; 9 nucleotides line up with TRBD2. V shed 2 bases and J 0 bases; nucleotides not matched to a gene: 15. This CDR3 has 20 residues. Germline V gene lookup returns CDR1 SGHTS and CDR2 YDEGEE. CDR3 in amino acids: CASSFRESSGVGSSYNEQFF. As DNA, the CDR3 is TGTGCCAGCAGCTTTAGAGAATCTAGCGGGGTTGGTAGCTCCTACAATGAGCAGTTCTTC.

The chain has TRBV27 and TRBJ2-5; 13 positions agree with TRBD2. This CDR3 is 18 amino acids long. Per the germline V gene, CDR1 is MNHEY and CDR2 is SMNVEV (reference sequence). The trim removed 3 bases at V and 7 bases at J, leaving 14 bases unmatched. CDR3 bases: TGTGCCAGCAGTTTGCTCTCCCGGACTAGCGGGAGAAGGGGGACCCAGTACTTC. Translation: CASSLLSRTSGRRGTQYF.